The 18 T cell receptor beta chains given below trace back to one sample, sequenced in a study of blood T cells in healthy people across ages. A second roughly 6 to 12 cycle PCR used barcoded and J-beta primers. TCRdb processed the 5' RACE reads anew with MiXCR; each CDR3 protein has one entry. Of 550,000 to 750,000 distinct CDR3 sequences listed, over 20% were seen once; the top ten hold roughly 3.4%. The source material was blood. The receptors derive from a man aged 65 to 79 in good health.

The chain uses TRBV5-1 and TRBJ2-1; 7 bases map to TRBD1. The CDR3 sequence is 15 residues long. The germline V gene has CDR1 SGHRS and CDR2 YFSETQ. V gave up 4 bases and J gave up 0 bases; unmatched junction bases: 4. CDR3 sequence: CASSKGQLSYNEQFF. CDR3 nucleotides: TGCGCCAGCAGCAAGGGACAGCTCTCCTACAATGAGCAGTTCTTC. The variable domain in full, with the rest retrieved from reference TRBV5-1 and TRBJ2-1, is KAGVTQTPRYLIKTRGQQVTLSCSPISGHRSVSWYQQTPGQGLQFLFEYFSETQRNKGNFPGRFSGRQFSNSRSEMNVSTLELGDSALYLCASSKGQLSYNEQFFGPGTRLTVL.

This clonotype has only a few counts. The chain joins TRBV21-1 to TRBJ2-1. TRBV21-1 is classified as a pseudogene. There are 9 residues in the CDR3. CDR3 protein: CASSEPQFF. CDR3 DNA sequence: TGTGCCAGCAGCGAACCGCAGTTCTTC.

The sample holds many counts of this clonotype. This chain uses TRBV20-1 with TRBJ2-7; 10 nucleotides agree with TRBD1. The CDR3 has 15 residues. Germline V gives CDR1 DFQATT, CDR2 SNEGSKA (reference sequence). The J segment lost 5 bases and the V segment lost 3 bases, leaving 10 bases of the junction unmatched. CDR3 in amino acids: CSASGDRGARNEQYF. In DNA, the CDR3 is TGCAGTGCTAGCGGGGACAGGGGAGCTAGGAACGAGCAGTACTTC.

This clonotype came up a few times. The CDR3 here is CASSLTALGQETQYF. In nucleotides, the CDR3 is TGCGCCAGCAGCTTGACAGCTCTCGGACAAGAGACCCAGTACTTC. The rearrangement joins TRBV5-1 to TRBJ2-5; D gene uncertain. Deletions cut 1 base from V and 2 bases from J, with 12 bases between. The CDR3 runs to 15 residues. Germline assignment: CDR1 SGHRS and CDR2 YFSETQ.

Only a few counts were recorded for this clonotype. The chain joins TRBV7-2 to TRBJ2-1; weak D call: TRBD1 (5 bases). The V gene's germline CDR1 is SGHTA and CDR2 FQGNSA. The length of the CDR3 is 16 residues. Trimming removed 1 base from V and 2 bases from J, with 12 bases in between. The CDR3 DNA reads as TGTGCCAGCAGCTTAGATGTAGGGGCTGCCTACAATGAGCAGTTCTTC. The encoded protein is CASSLDVGAAYNEQFF.

This clonotype occurred once. V gene TRBV5-1 combines with J gene TRBJ2-5; D tentatively reads TRBD1 or TRBD2 (6 bases each). Deletions cut 1 base from V and 3 bases from J, with 16 bases between. Germline V gene data show CDR1 as SGHRS and CDR2 as YFSETQ. The CDR3 has 16 residues. As DNA, the CDR3 is TGCGCCAGCAGCTTGACAGGGAGGATTTGGGAAGAGACCCAGTACTTC. Translating it yields CASSLTGRIWEETQYF.

This rearrangement joins TRBV20-1 to TRBJ2-2, with D perhaps matching TRBD2 (6 bases). Looked up from germline, CDR1 is DFQATT and CDR2 is SNEGSKA (reference sequence). Trimming shortened V by 1 base and J by 0 bases, and 12 bases separated the two germline ends. The CDR3 loop spans 16 amino acids. In DNA form, the CDR3 reads TGCAGTGCTAGAGGAGGACTACACTCGAACACCGGGGAGCTGTTTTTT. Translating it yields CSARGGLHSNTGELFF.

This clonotype was seen more than once but under ten times. This chain uses TRBV25-1 with TRBJ2-7; D may be TRBD1 or TRBD2 (5 bases each). The CDR3 runs to 14 residues. V shed 5 bases and J shed 4 bases, with 15 bases lying between them. Germline CDR1 reads MGHDK; CDR2 reads SYGVNS. For the CDR3, the DNA is TGTGCCAGCAGTCCCCCGGGACCCTTATACGAGCAGTACTTC. Amino acid sequence: CASSPPGPLYEQYF.

This clonotype was recorded at least ten times. The chain recombines TRBV3-1 with TRBJ2-1, with TRBD1 identical over 7 bases. V was clipped by 1 base and J by 16 bases; unmatched bases: 10. Germline V gives CDR1 LGHDT, CDR2 YNNKEL (reference sequence). The CDR3 sequence is 13 residues long. CDR3 in DNA: TGTGCCAGCAGCCAAGCTGACAGGGCAATAGAATTCTTC. Protein product: CASSQADRAIEFF.

The chain links TRBV6-5 to TRBJ1-4, with D tentatively TRBD1 (6 bases). The CDR3 is made up of 15 amino acids. Trimming removed 7 bases from V and 0 bases from J, with 12 bases in between. Per germline, CDR1 MNHEY and CDR2 SVGAGI. The CDR3 is CASNSGTTTNEKLFF. For the CDR3, the DNA is TGTGCCAGCAACTCCGGGACAACAACTAATGAAAAACTGTTTTTT.

The V and J genes are TRBV5-6 and TRBJ1-4; maybe TRBD1 (6 bases). The V end was cut by 4 bases, the J end by 5 bases, with 18 bases between. Germline-derived CDR1 and CDR2 are SGHDT and YYEEEE. The CDR3 spans 16 residues. The CDR3 region has the DNA TGTGCCAGCAGCGCCTACAGGGCCTTGGGAAATGAAAAACTGTTTTTT. It translates to CASSAYRALGNEKLFF.

The chain recombines TRBV28 with TRBJ1-1, with D perhaps TRBD1 (6 bases). Germline CDR1 is MDHEN and CDR2 is SYDVKM. V lost 11 bases to trimming and J lost 5 bases, with 27 bases between them. This CDR3 has 16 amino acids. CDR3 sequence (DNA): TGTGCCGGCAACCCCCGAAAGACAGGTGCGAGGACTGAAGCTTTCTTT. This gives the protein CAGNPRKTGARTEAFF.

This clonotype has just a few counts. The chain recombines TRBV25-1 with TRBJ2-4; D is possibly TRBD1 (6 bases). Germline-derived CDR1 and CDR2 are MGHDK and SYGVNS. This CDR3 contains 15 residues. The V end lost 1 base, the J end lost 7 bases, and 14 bases lay between the germline ends. The CDR3 DNA is TGTGCCAGCAGTGAATCCCAGGGGAAGAGTAACATTCAGTACTTC. Protein sequence: CASSESQGKSNIQYF. The full variable domain, rest sourced from reference TRBV25-1 and TRBJ2-4, is EADIYQTPRYLVIGTGKKITLECSQTMGHDKMYWYQQDPGMELHLIHYSYGVNSTEKGDLSSESTVSRIRTEHFPLTLESARPSHTSQYLCASSESQGKSNIQYFGAGTRLSVL.

This clonotype was observed a handful of times. The chain uses TRBV7-8 and TRBJ2-3; the match to TRBD1 covers 8 bases. The germline CDR1 and CDR2 sequences are SGHVS and FQNEAQ. J was trimmed by 0 bases and V by 1 base; bases with no gene match: 9. The CDR3 sequence is 18 residues long. CDR3 nucleotides: TGTGCCAGCAGCTTAGTATCCAGGGGGCAATCTAGCACAGATACGCAGTATTTT. As protein: CASSLVSRGQSSTDTQYF.

Here the CDR3 DNA reads TGTGCCAGCAGCCGAGGACAGGGGGCGCGAAGAAGCACTGAAGCTTTCTTT. As protein: CASSRGQGARRSTEAFF. The J gene is TRBJ1-1, the V gene TRBV11-2, with 11 bases aligning to TRBD1. This CDR3 has 17 residues. The germline V gene has CDR1 SGHAT and CDR2 FQNNGV. The V segment lost 5 bases and the J segment 4 bases; nucleotides outside the gene matches: 12.

The chain employs TRBV4-3 and TRBJ2-3, with unresolved D. The CDR3 is 15 residues long. Germline V gives CDR1 LGHNA, CDR2 YSLEER. The germline V and J ends were trimmed by 0 bases and 1 base, with 8 bases remaining between them. This CDR3 reads CASSQDHGGTDTQYF. The CDR3 DNA sequence: TGCGCCAGCAGCCAAGATCATGGAGGCACAGATACGCAGTATTTT.

The genes are TRBV2 and TRBJ2-7; TRBD2 matches 10 bases. V lost 7 bases, J lost 4 bases, and 19 bases stayed unmatched. This CDR3 region has 18 residues. Looked up from germline, CDR1 is SNHLY and CDR2 is FYNNEI. The chain's CDR3 is CASTGGRTGTSAMYEQYF. The CDR3 DNA follows: TGTGCCAGCACCGGAGGGAGAACCGGGACTAGCGCGATGTACGAGCAGTACTTC.

The chain combines TRBV14 with TRBJ2-7, with 10 bases fitting TRBD2. Trimming cost V 6 bases and J 0 bases; bases outside gene matches: 5. CDR3 size: 15 residues. Per the germline V gene, CDR1 is SGHDN and CDR2 is FVKESK. The CDR3 coding sequence is TGTGCCAGCAGTTGGACTAGCGGAAGCTCCTACGAGCAGTACTTC. Protein product: CASSWTSGSSYEQYF.